This T cell receptor beta chain derives from a study of a mutant IDH1 vaccine in newly diagnosed glioma. Across the study: Treatment recipients were approximately 62% male and about 40% female, and their mean age was roughly 40 years. Week 35 held visit V12, while week 47 held visit V13.

Time point of the sample: week 47, end of study. A 20-mer mutant IDH1 peptide at 300 ug was injected subcutaneously with topical imiquimod. New WHO grade 3 or 4 astrocytomas that were IDH1-mutant and ATRX-lost occurred in the donors. TCRdb's table, derived via immunoSEQ multiplex PCR, lists solely in-frame clones and lacks some. The sample lists tens of thousands of clones; around 60% were seen once. This clone was observed once. The target antigen is unknown. The sample consisted of peripheral blood mononuclear cells (PBMCs), taken from a glioma patient whose treatment included an IDH1 peptide vaccine. The receptor was derived from a man aged 35 to 55 with glioma. Some clones in this sample may be carry-over from other donors' samples.

The CDR3 DNA reads TGTGCCAGCAGCTTAGGGGGAAGCACAGATACGCAGTATTTT. The encoded protein is CASSLGGSTDTQYF. The chain joins TRBV11-3 to TRBJ2-3; D is undetermined. Trimming left V 1 base short and J 0 bases short, with 5 bases between. The length of the CDR3 is 14 residues. Germline V CDR1 and CDR2: SGHNT, YENEEA.